A selection of T cell receptor beta chains follows, all from one sample in a study of PD-L1 blockade in urothelial cancer. The table came from immunoSEQ multiplex PCR; TCRdb's copy has only in-frame clones and leaves some out. The sample carries 29,000 or so clones, more than 75% recorded once. The material sequenced was PBMCs, taken around atezolizumab (anti-PD-L1) treatment. These receptors originate from a man aged 50 or older with urothelial cancer. Each CDR3 is given with its conserved first and last residue. The order of the fields is CDR3 length, J gene, V gene, CDR3 protein.

len: 16
j_gene: TRBJ2-5
v_gene: TRBV5-1
CDR3aa: CASSLASSGSTETQYF

len: 15
j_gene: TRBJ2-7
v_gene: TRBV9
CDR3aa: CASSVGIGTAYEQYF

len: 14
j_gene: TRBJ2-7
v_gene: TRBV7-2
CDR3aa: CASSPGLAVGEQYF

len: 14
j_gene: TRBJ2-7
v_gene: TRBV7-6
CDR3aa: CASSSNVRGHEQYF

len: 16
j_gene: TRBJ1-1
v_gene: TRBV4-1
CDR3aa: CASSQDAARANTEAFF

len: 16
j_gene: TRBJ2-1
v_gene: TRBV11-3
CDR3aa: CASSFRAESSYNEQFF

len: 16
j_gene: TRBJ2-1
v_gene: TRBV5-6
CDR3aa: CASSPLGSASYNEQFF

len: 14
j_gene: TRBJ2-7
v_gene: TRBV19
CDR3aa: CASSIGTGAYEQYF

len: 13
j_gene: TRBJ1-5
v_gene: TRBV30
CDR3aa: CACTLGGGTPQHF

len: 15
j_gene: TRBJ2-3
v_gene: TRBV27
CDR3aa: CASSLRERDTDTQYF

len: 13
j_gene: TRBJ2-7
v_gene: TRBV5-6
CDR3aa: CASSLGDRVAQYF

len: 13
j_gene: TRBJ2-5
v_gene: TRBV11-2
CDR3aa: CASSLGSGETQYF

len: 15
j_gene: TRBJ2-7
v_gene: TRBV18
CDR3aa: CASSPQSSGGYEQYF

len: 17
j_gene: TRBJ2-5
v_gene: TRBV11-2
CDR3aa: CASSLRQGPSYQETQYF

len: 15
j_gene: TRBJ1-4
v_gene: TRBV28
CDR3aa: CASSSGVAGGEKLFF

len: 15
j_gene: TRBJ1-3
v_gene: TRBV6-1
CDR3aa: CASSETGSSGNTIYF

len: 17
j_gene: TRBJ1-3
v_gene: TRBV7-9
CDR3aa: CASSRTTTGFSGNTIYF

len: 13
j_gene: TRBJ1-2
v_gene: TRBV5-6
CDR3aa: CASSLPGLYGYTF

len: 15
j_gene: TRBJ1-2
v_gene: TRBV7-6
CDR3aa: CASSLGQGGGSGYTF

len: 14
j_gene: TRBJ2-4
v_gene: TRBV27
CDR3aa: CASSFGASGDIQYF

len: 15
j_gene: TRBJ2-3
v_gene: TRBV18
CDR3aa: CASSVGGRGTDTQYF

len: 15
j_gene: TRBJ2-2
v_gene: TRBV27
CDR3aa: CASTLTGPNTGELFF

len: 13
j_gene: TRBJ2-5
v_gene: TRBV7-3
CDR3aa: CASSFGTRETQYF

len: 20
j_gene: TRBJ2-6
v_gene: TRBV18
CDR3aa: CASSPLIGSGKGLGANVLTF

len: 17
j_gene: TRBJ2-1
v_gene: TRBV2
CDR3aa: CASSESGLAGAYHEQFF

len: 14
j_gene: TRBJ2-7
v_gene: TRBV5-4
CDR3aa: CASSNPGLEYEQYF

len: 13
j_gene: TRBJ1-1
v_gene: TRBV21-1
CDR3aa: CASSIPRNTEAFF